This TCR beta chain was retrieved from a study of blood T cell repertoires in COVID-19. Overall study context: Samples came from the United States, Italy and Spain, spanning acute and convalescent COVID-19. From T cells, B-cell-depleted T cells, or PBMCs came the material, which was cDNA or gDNA.

J was trimmed by 3 bases and V by 5 bases; bases with no gene match: 3. Germline CDR1 is SGDLS and CDR2 is YYNGEE. The CDR3 extends over 15 amino acids. The authors' processing: Estimated nucleated cell counts came from reference gene primer amplification. Profiling relied on immunoSEQ multiplex PCR, and the TCRdb table lists in-frame clones only, not all of them. V, J and clone size derive from that table, while D and trimming were established from the DNA sequence. The sample lists 650,000 to 800,000 clones, more than 80% occurring once. The sequence was obtained from a woman aged 18-29 years with acute or convalescent COVID-19. V and J are TRBV9 and TRBJ2-2; 11 bases line up with TRBD2. The sequenced sample was peripheral blood. CDR3 coding DNA: TGTGCCAGCAGTGCGGGACTAGCGGACACCGGGGAGCTGTTTTTT. It yields the protein CASSAGLADTGELFF.